Each of the 22 T cell receptor beta chains below was sequenced from the same sample in a study of cytomegalovirus exposure and HLA in healthy donors. Both 60 Vbeta primers and 13 Jbeta primers went into the PCR. Data came from immunoSEQ multiplex PCR; TCRdb stores just in-frame clones and leaves some out. Among some 220,000 clones listed, about three quarters were seen once. Sequencing was performed on PBMCs. These receptors were obtained from a boy aged 5 to 17 in good health and CMV-seronegative.

The chain links TRBV9 to TRBJ1-1, with D possibly being TRBD1 (6 bases). The V gene lost 2 bases and the J gene lost 4 bases, with 12 bases spanning the gap. Germline V gives CDR1 SGDLS, CDR2 YYNGEE. The CDR3 has 14 residues. CDR3 bases: TGTGCCAGCAGCGTGCAGGGACACCCCACTGAAGCTTTCTTT. This codes for CASSVQGHPTEAFF.

The chain is built from TRBV10-3 and TRBJ1-4; 8 bases align to TRBD1. There are 15 residues in the CDR3. CDR1 and CDR2 from the germline V gene are ENHRY and SYGVKD. The V segment lost 5 bases and the J segment 8 bases; nucleotides outside the gene matches: 10. The DNA of the CDR3 is TGTGCCATCAGTCCTCGGACAGGGACGCGCGAAAAACTGTTTTTT. This encodes CAISPRTGTREKLFF.

V is TRBV4-2 and J is TRBJ1-5; D gene unclear. The V end was cut by 0 bases, the J end by 7 bases, with 7 bases between. Germline CDR1 reads LGHNA; CDR2 reads YNFKEQ. The CDR3 length is 13 residues. CDR3 protein: CASSQDVRQPQHF. The DNA of the CDR3 is TGTGCCAGCAGCCAAGATGTTAGACAGCCCCAGCATTTT.

The chain links TRBV5-1 to TRBJ1-4, with 11 bases matching TRBD1. The CDR3 sequence is 16 residues long. CDR1 and CDR2 from the germline V gene are SGHRS and YFSETQ. The ends lost 3 bases at V and 6 bases at J; junction bases unmatched: 7. CDR3 protein: CASSSRTGGTHEKLFF. The DNA for the CDR3 is TGCGCCAGCAGCTCGAGGACAGGGGGCACCCATGAAAAACTGTTTTTT.

The chain combines TRBV6-1 with TRBJ2-1; D call uncertain. Germline lookup yields CDR1 MNHNS and CDR2 SASEGT. The V gene lost 2 bases and the J gene lost 7 bases, with 3 bases spanning the gap. There are 11 residues in the CDR3. The chain's CDR3 is CASSERNEQFF. The CDR3 DNA reads TGTGCCAGCAGTGAACGGAATGAGCAGTTCTTC.

The chain employs TRBV18 and TRBJ2-5, with 8 bases identical to TRBD1. The J call may be incorrect, as the DNA end agrees better with TRBJ2-7. This CDR3 region has 14 residues. Germline lookup yields CDR1 KGHSH and CDR2 LQKENI. The CDR3 region has the DNA TGTGCCAGCTCACCTCAGACAGGGGTCTACGAGCAGTACTTC. This translates into CASSPQTGVYEQYF.

This clone is a singleton in its sample. This chain connects TRBV2 to TRBJ1-2, with a weak D call TRBD1 (5 bases). Germline loops: CDR1 SNHLY, CDR2 FYNNEI. V shed 11 bases and J shed 8 bases, with 24 bases lying between them. The CDR3 consists of 14 residues. The CDR3 loop reads CAVSRERGDLGYTF. CDR3 DNA: TGTGCCGTATCGAGGGAGAGAGGGGACTTGGGCTACACCTTC.

The chain links TRBV7-4 to TRBJ1-2; TRBD1 is a possible D gene (6 bases). Between the trimmed V and J ends, which lost 10 bases and 11 bases, there was a span of 26 bases. Germline loops: CDR1 SGHVT, CDR2 SQSDAQ. The CDR3 extends over 14 amino acids. This CDR3 is CAKNYNQNRVVYTF. Here the CDR3 DNA reads TGTGCCAAAAACTATAATCAAAACAGGGTTGTTTACACCTTC.

V is TRBV30 and J is TRBJ2-1, with a weak D call TRBD1 (6 bases). The germline CDR1 and CDR2 sequences are GTSNPN and SVGIG (reference sequence). Trimming removed 3 bases at V and 5 bases at J, with 17 bases between. The CDR3 is 15 amino acids. The CDR3 nucleotides read TGTGCCTGGAGCGACAAACCCGGACAGCACAATGAGCAGTTCTTC. Its translation is CAWSDKPGQHNEQFF.

The chain has TRBV7-6 and TRBJ2-5; 8 bases align to TRBD1. The DNA end favors TRBJ2-7, so the J call may be wrong. The germline CDR1 and CDR2 sequences are SGHVS and FNYEAQ. The CDR3 sequence is 17 residues long. The CDR3 nucleotides read TGTGCCAGCAGCTTCCTAGGGACCGGGACAGGTCTCTCCGAGCAGTACTTC. Translation gives CASSFLGTGTGLSEQYF.

The chain carries TRBV5-8 and TRBJ1-2; 7 bases line up with TRBD1. Germline assignment: CDR1 SGHTS and CDR2 YDEGEE. J gave up 5 bases and V 0 bases, and 7 bases lay outside the gene matches. The CDR3 runs 15 residues. For the CDR3, the DNA is TGTGCCAGCAGCTTGGTCGACAGGGCTGAGTATGGCTACACCTTC. Translation gives CASSLVDRAEYGYTF.

This sequence joins TRBV10-1 and TRBJ1-1; D possibly corresponds to TRBD1 (5 bases). In germline, CDR1 is WNHNN, CDR2 SYGVQD (reference sequence). The V end was cut by 3 bases, the J end by 1 base, with 12 bases between. This CDR3 contains 15 residues. CDR3 residues: CASSDAAGPNTEAFF. The CDR3 coding sequence is TGCGCCAGCAGTGACGCGGCAGGGCCGAACACTGAAGCTTTCTTT.

DNA for the CDR3: TGTGCCAAGGAGAGGGATACCTGGGGATCCGGAAACACCATATATTTT. It yields the protein CAKERDTWGSGNTIYF. The chain joins TRBV11-2 to TRBJ1-3; D gene ambiguous. Germline V lookup: CDR1 SGHAT, CDR2 FQNNGV. The V end lost 10 bases, the J end lost 4 bases, and 23 bases lay between the germline ends. This CDR3 region has 16 residues.

This chain uses TRBV29-1 with TRBJ1-1; D is uncertain. Germline V gives CDR1 SQVTM, CDR2 ANQGSEA. Trimming stripped 4 bases from V and 0 bases from J, with 12 bases between. The CDR3 is 14 amino acids. This CDR3 reads CSVGLLALNTEAFF. DNA for the CDR3: TGCAGCGTTGGTTTGCTGGCCCTGAACACTGAAGCTTTCTTT.

This chain connects TRBV13 to TRBJ2-1; 10 bases agree with TRBD1. CDR3 size: 15 residues. Germline trimming cut 6 bases from V and 0 bases from J; bases unmatched to any gene: 2. CDR1 is PRHDT and CDR2 is FYEKMQ in the germline V gene (reference sequence). The CDR3 reads CASSRDRGSYNEQFF. In DNA form, the CDR3 reads TGTGCCAGCAGTCGGGACAGGGGCTCCTACAATGAGCAGTTCTTC.

This clone was found a few times. This chain joins TRBV11-2 and TRBJ2-3, with 12 positions matching TRBD2. The CDR3 contains 15 residues. The V gene's germline CDR1 is SGHAT and CDR2 FQNNGV. The trim removed 6 bases at V and 6 bases at J, leaving 7 bases unmatched. The CDR3 here is CASRRLAGEGDTQYF. The CDR3 nucleotides are TGTGCCAGCAGACGACTAGCGGGAGAGGGGGATACGCAGTATTTT.

V is TRBV27 and J is TRBJ2-3; 8 bases are shared with TRBD2. Germline trimming cut 8 bases from V and 3 bases from J; bases unmatched to any gene: 10. In germline, CDR1 is MNHEY, CDR2 SMNVEV (reference sequence). The length of the CDR3 is 15 residues. In DNA form, the CDR3 reads TGTGCCAGCCGGGGGATGCTAGCGGGTACAGATACGCAGTATTTT. It is translated as CASRGMLAGTDTQYF.

This chain joins TRBV19 and TRBJ1-3; D gene ambiguous. Trimming removed 6 bases at V and 0 bases at J, with 12 bases between. The germline V gene encodes CDR1 LNHDA and CDR2 SQIVND (reference sequence). The CDR3 has 15 amino acids. DNA for the CDR3: TGTGCCAGTAGACCTGACTTGAGCTCTGGAAACACCATATATTTT. Translated, it gives CASRPDLSSGNTIYF.

The chain joins TRBV21-1 to TRBJ2-7; the table calls TRBD2, which could not be checked here. TRBV21-1 is a known pseudogene. The CDR3 covers 14 residues. The CDR3, as DNA: TGTGCCAGCAGCAAAGAAAGGGGGGGTTACGAGCAGTACTTC. Translating gives CASSKERGGYEQYF.

The gene calls are TRBV4-1 and TRBJ2-7; perhaps TRBD2 as D (6 bases). Between the trimmed V and J ends, which lost 0 bases and 3 bases, there was a span of 15 bases. The CDR3 is 16 amino acids. The germline V gene encodes CDR1 MGHRA and CDR2 YSYEKL. The CDR3 loop is CASSQEAGGLDYEQYF. The DNA of the CDR3 is TGCGCCAGCAGCCAAGAGGCCGGGGGTCTCGACTACGAGCAGTACTTC.

The chain is built from TRBV27 and TRBJ1-2; 8 bases align to TRBD1. Germline trimming cut 2 bases from V and 2 bases from J; bases unmatched to any gene: 10. CDR1 and CDR2 from the germline V gene are MNHEY and SMNVEV (reference sequence). The CDR3 contains 17 residues. The CDR3 coding sequence is TGTGCCAGCAGTTTAGGGACAGGCGCCCGGAGGAACTATGGCTACACCTTC. It translates to CASSLGTGARRNYGYTF.

This chain connects TRBV19 to TRBJ1-5; no definite D call. This CDR3 contains 14 residues. Germline V CDR1 and CDR2: LNHDA, SQIVND (reference sequence). Trimming removed 2 bases at V and 7 bases at J, with 12 bases between. The CDR3 DNA reads as TGTGCCAGTAGTATAAGGGAGTCCGGCCAGCCCCAGCATTTT. It translates to CASSIRESGQPQHF.